These T cell receptor beta chains were read from a single sample in a study of a mutant IDH1 vaccine in newly diagnosed glioma. The repertoire was sequenced with immunoSEQ multiplex PCR; TCRdb's copy has only in-frame clones and lacks some. The sample lists some 120,000 clones; about four fifths were seen once. Their antigen targets remain unknown. This material consisted of PBMCs, taken from a glioma patient whose treatment included an IDH1 peptide vaccine. These receptors all come from a middle-aged man with glioma. Both conserved end residues are part of each CDR3. The D gene is left open where the match is weak. Only part of the rows carry a size: once, few, many, or a class if the clone is expanded.

CDR3 DNA: TGTGCCAGCAGCCGCGTCCTAGCGGGAGCGGGGAACGAGCAGTACTTC
CDR3 protein: CASSRVLAGAGNEQYF
D gene: TRBD2
V gene: TRBV4-2
clone size: -
J gene: TRBJ2-7

CDR3 DNA: TGTGCCAGCAGCGTAGACGCGTGGGGGACTGAAGCTTTCTTT
CDR3 protein: CASSVDAWGTEAFF
D gene: -
V gene: TRBV9
clone size: few
J gene: TRBJ1-1

CDR3 DNA: TGTGCCAGTAGTCTCGGGACAGGGGGAAGCTACGAGCAGTACTTC
CDR3 protein: CASSLGTGGSYEQYF
D gene: TRBD1
V gene: TRBV19
clone size: few
J gene: TRBJ2-7

CDR3 DNA: TGCAGCGTTAGTTTGAGAGAACTAGCGGGAGTTTACAATGAGCAGTTCTTC
CDR3 protein: CSVSLRELAGVYNEQFF
D gene: TRBD2
V gene: TRBV29-1
clone size: -
J gene: TRBJ2-1

CDR3 DNA: TGTGCCAGCAGCCAAGAGAGCGGGGGCTCCTACGAGCAGTACTTC
CDR3 protein: CASSQESGGSYEQYF
D gene: TRBD2
V gene: TRBV4-2
clone size: -
J gene: TRBJ2-7

CDR3 DNA: TGTGCCAGCAGTTATGGGGCTAGTGAGACCCAGTACTTC
CDR3 protein: CASSYGASETQYF
D gene: -
V gene: TRBV28
clone size: -
J gene: TRBJ2-5

CDR3 DNA: TGTGCCAGCAGATTATTCGACAGGGACGGCTACACCTTC
CDR3 protein: CASRLFDRDGYTF
D gene: TRBD1
V gene: TRBV28
clone size: -
J gene: TRBJ1-2

CDR3 DNA: TGTGCCAGCAGCCATAGGAGGAGCCTCGGACTAGCGGGGGGAGAGACCCAGTACTTC
CDR3 protein: CASSHRRSLGLAGGETQYF
D gene: TRBD2
V gene: TRBV4-2
clone size: -
J gene: TRBJ2-5

CDR3 DNA: TGCAGCGTTGGAAGTGGGTTCTACGAGCAGTACTTC
CDR3 protein: CSVGSGFYEQYF
D gene: -
V gene: TRBV29-1
clone size: -
J gene: TRBJ2-7

CDR3 DNA: TGTGCCAGCTCACCCGTCGACAGGGGTGGCAATCAGCCCCAGCATTTT
CDR3 protein: CASSPVDRGGNQPQHF
D gene: TRBD1
V gene: TRBV18
clone size: -
J gene: TRBJ1-5

CDR3 DNA: TGTGCCTCGACACCGCGACAGGGCGAAGAGACCCAGTACTTC
CDR3 protein: CASTPRQGEETQYF
D gene: TRBD1
V gene: TRBV5-6
clone size: -
J gene: TRBJ2-5

CDR3 DNA: TGTGCCTGGAGTGCCCGTAGGGCACCTACATATGGCTACACCTTC
CDR3 protein: CAWSARRAPTYGYTF
D gene: -
V gene: TRBV30
clone size: -
J gene: TRBJ1-2

CDR3 DNA: TGCGCCAGCAGCCAAGGAGTCAGGGGGGCCGAGCAGTACTTC
CDR3 protein: CASSQGVRGAEQYF
D gene: -
V gene: TRBV4-3
clone size: -
J gene: TRBJ2-7

CDR3 DNA: TGCGCCAGCAGCTTGGAGGGGGGACCTGAAGCTTTCTTT
CDR3 protein: CASSLEGGPEAFF
D gene: -
V gene: TRBV5-1
clone size: -
J gene: TRBJ1-1

CDR3 DNA: TGTGCCAGCAGCTTAGCGGGGGGGCGCGGCTATGGCTACACCTTC
CDR3 protein: CASSLAGGRGYGYTF
D gene: -
V gene: TRBV11-2
clone size: -
J gene: TRBJ1-2